The next 27 T cell receptor beta chains were all read from a single sample in a study of human T cells and chemical hapten exposure. Time point meaning: healthy volunteer bleed at 6 weeks. Total RNA was extracted from unfractionated whole blood. TCRdb reprocessed the RACE reads with MiXCR, giving one entry per CDR3 protein. The sample has around 80,000 distinct CDR3 sequences; approximately 8% are singletons. Sequences were obtained from whole blood. These receptors came from a male donor in good health. Some clones in this sample may be carry-over from other donors' samples.

The chain recombines TRBV2 with TRBJ1-2, with 12 nucleotides matching TRBD1. Per germline, CDR1 SNHLY and CDR2 FYNNEI. The trim removed 6 bases at V and 0 bases at J, leaving 5 bases unmatched. This CDR3 comprises 16 residues. The CDR3 is CASRGTGGFPNYGYTF. DNA for the CDR3: TGTGCCAGCAGGGGGACAGGGGGCTTTCCTAACTATGGCTACACCTTC.

The chain joins TRBV3-1 to TRBJ2-7, with TRBD1 matching over 9 bases. CDR1 and CDR2 from the germline V gene are LGHDT and YNNKEL (reference sequence). The CDR3 has 14 residues. With 1 base clipped from V and 3 bases from J, the junction kept 1 base outside the gene matches. The CDR3 region is CASSQGQGVYEQYF. The CDR3, as DNA: TGTGCCAGCAGCCAAGGACAGGGGGTCTACGAGCAGTACTTC.

The rearrangement uses TRBV6-2 or TRBV6-3 and TRBJ2-3; possible D gene TRBD1, 6 bases. This CDR3 region has 12 residues. V gave up 8 bases and J gave up 3 bases, with 9 bases separating them. Germline-derived CDR1 and CDR2 are MNHEY and SVGEGT. For the CDR3, the DNA is TGTGCCAGCCAAAGGGGGACAGATACGCAGTATTTT. Amino acids: CASQRGTDTQYF.

The gene calls are TRBV27 and TRBJ1-1, with D unresolved. Germline assignment: CDR1 MNHEY and CDR2 SMNVEV (reference sequence). This CDR3 is built from 14 residues. The V end was cut by 2 bases, the J end by 3 bases, with 10 bases between. The CDR3 coding sequence is TGTGCCAGCAGTTTACTCCCAAGATACACTGAAGCTTTCTTT. Its translation: CASSLLPRYTEAFF.

This chain connects TRBV2 to TRBJ2-2; D perhaps matches TRBD2 (6 bases). CDR3 size: 15 residues. Germline-derived CDR1 and CDR2 are SNHLY and FYNNEI. The V end lost 7 bases, the J end lost 4 bases, and 16 bases lay between the germline ends. CDR3 loop: CASNSQGLATGELFF. CDR3 sequence (DNA): TGTGCCAGCAATTCGCAGGGACTCGCCACCGGGGAGCTGTTTTTT.

This clonotype was detected only a few times. This chain joins TRBV27 and TRBJ1-2, with TRBD1 matching 9 bases. Trimming removed 5 bases from V and 6 bases from J; junction bases left unmatched: 4. CDR1 is MNHEY and CDR2 is SMNVEV in the germline V gene (reference sequence). The CDR3 is made up of 13 amino acids. The CDR3 coding sequence is TGTGCCAGCAGTCCTACAGGGGGCGATGGCTACACCTTC. This gives the protein CASSPTGGDGYTF.

The chain uses TRBV6-2 or TRBV6-3 and TRBJ2-3; 12 bases align to TRBD1. The ends lost 6 bases at V and 5 bases at J; junction bases unmatched: 6. The CDR3 runs 15 residues. Per the germline V gene, CDR1 is MNHEY and CDR2 is SVGEGT. CDR3 in DNA: TGTGCCAGCAGCTTCGGGACAGGGGGCAGAGATACGCAGTATTTT. This gives the protein CASSFGTGGRDTQYF.

In this sample, this clonotype turned up many times. The chain joins TRBV6-2 or TRBV6-3 to TRBJ1-5; a weak D match, TRBD1 (6 bases). The V end lost 0 bases, the J end lost 4 bases, and 10 bases lay between the germline ends. Germline V gene lookup returns CDR1 MNHEY and CDR2 SVGEGT. The CDR3 has 15 residues. In DNA form, the CDR3 reads TGTGCCAGCAGTTACTCCGGACAGAATAATCAGCCCCAGCATTTT. Translation: CASSYSGQNNQPQHF.

The chain links TRBV7-9 to TRBJ1-6; D not resolved. V lost 5 bases and J lost 5, with 4 bases in between. Germline CDR1 reads SEHNR; CDR2 reads FQNEAQ (reference sequence). The CDR3 length is 12 residues. The DNA of the CDR3 is TGTGCCAGCAGCCTCCATAATTCACCCCTCCACTTT. Translation gives CASSLHNSPLHF.

The CDR3 region is CASSLGTSGRTDTQYF. As DNA, the CDR3 is TGTGCCAGCAGTTTAGGGACTAGCGGTCGCACAGATACGCAGTATTTT. The rearrangement joins TRBV27 to TRBJ2-3; 11 positions agree with TRBD2. The junction had 2 bases not matched to a gene; V was cut back by 2 bases and J by 1 base. The length of the CDR3 is 16 residues. Per the germline V gene, CDR1 is MNHEY and CDR2 is SMNVEV (reference sequence).

As for this clonotype: An end of the junction differs from the germline gene, which may be a read error. The chain couples TRBV4-3 to TRBJ1-2; D is possibly TRBD1 (6 bases). Germline V gene data show CDR1 as LGHNA and CDR2 as YSLEER. The CDR3 spans 18 residues. The CDR3 sequence is CTSSQEQKTGPATYGYTF. CDR3 sequence (DNA): TGCACCAGCAGCCAAGAACAGAAGACAGGACCGGCAACCTATGGCTACACCTTC.

This clonotype has just a few counts. The junction departs from the called germline gene at one end, perhaps through a read error. This chain uses TRBV14 with TRBJ2-3; 11 bases fit TRBD2. The CDR3 runs to 16 residues. Germline V gene lookup returns CDR1 SGHDN and CDR2 FVKESK. CDR3 region: CASSPRLAGSTDTQYF. CDR3 nucleotide sequence: TGTGCCAGCAGCCCAAGACTAGCGGGAAGCACGGATACGCAGTATTTT.

V and J are TRBV19 and TRBJ2-3, with TRBD2 identical over 8 bases. CDR1 and CDR2 (germline): LNHDA, SQIVND (reference sequence). The J segment lost 4 bases and the V segment lost 4 bases, leaving 10 bases of the junction unmatched. CDR3 length equals 16 residues. In nucleotides, the CDR3 is TGTGCCAGTAGTACACTTATCGGGAGGGAAGCAGATACGCAGTATTTT. It specifies CASSTLIGREADTQYF.

The V gene is TRBV3-1, the J gene TRBJ2-1; D is uncertain. There are 13 residues in the CDR3. The V end lost 4 bases, the J end lost 5 bases, and 9 bases lay between the germline ends. Germline CDR1 LGHDT, CDR2 YNNKEL (reference sequence). The chain's CDR3 is CASSLSDHNEQFF. In DNA form, the CDR3 reads TGTGCCAGCAGCCTAAGCGACCACAATGAGCAGTTCTTC.

The genes are TRBV2 and TRBJ1-2; no firm D call. Germline CDR1 is SNHLY and CDR2 is FYNNEI. With 1 base removed from V and 0 bases from J, the gap between germline ends came to 9 bases. The CDR3 runs 15 residues. As DNA, the CDR3 is TGTGCCAGCAGTGAAGGAGCAGTTTCTAACTATGGCTACACCTTC. Protein product: CASSEGAVSNYGYTF.

This clonotype was seen many times. The chain joins TRBV6-2 or TRBV6-3 to TRBJ2-5; TRBD2 aligns across 8 bases. After removal of 0 bases from V and 0 bases from J, the junction contained 3 bases not matched to a gene. CDR1 is MNHEY, CDR2 SVGEGT, per germline. The CDR3 extends over 16 amino acids. CDR3 in DNA: TGTGCCAGCAGTTACTCTCTTAGCGGGAACCAAGAGACCCAGTACTTC. Translating it yields CASSYSLSGNQETQYF.

The chain employs TRBV7-9 and TRBJ1-5, with D perhaps TRBD1 (6 bases). The CDR3 length is 18 residues. Germline V lookup: CDR1 SEHNR, CDR2 FQNEAQ (reference sequence). Trimming stripped 1 base from V and 0 bases from J, with 16 bases between. CDR3 sequence (DNA): TGTGCCAGCAGCTTAGTTGGGGGCGCGGGATATAGCAATCAGCCCCAGCATTTT. Translation: CASSLVGGAGYSNQPQHF.

Ten or more counts support this clonotype. This chain joins TRBV2 and TRBJ2-6; TRBD1 aligns across 7 bases. J lost 0 bases, V lost 6 bases, and 5 bases had no gene match. Germline loops: CDR1 SNHLY, CDR2 FYNNEI. The CDR3 consists of 16 residues. The CDR3 loop is CASRGDRSSGANVLTF. CDR3 nucleotide sequence: TGTGCCAGCAGGGGGGACAGAAGCTCTGGGGCCAACGTCCTGACTTTC.

J is TRBJ2-3 and V is TRBV29-1; D is tentatively TRBD1 or TRBD2 (5 bases each). The CDR3 spans 14 residues. With 4 bases removed from V and 1 base from J, the gap between germline ends came to 12 bases. Germline lookup yields CDR1 SQVTM and CDR2 ANQGSEA. The CDR3 bases are TGCAGCGTTGTACTCGAGGGGCGCACAGATACGCAGTATTTT. Translation gives CSVVLEGRTDTQYF.

This clonotype showed up just a few times. The chain links TRBV20-1 to TRBJ2-3; 9 bases align to TRBD1. This CDR3 is 19 amino acids long. The V and J ends lost 1 base and 0 bases, in that order; junction bases with no gene match: 14. Germline V gives CDR1 DFQATT, CDR2 SNEGSKA (reference sequence). Here the CDR3 DNA reads TGCAGTGCTAGAGGGACAGGGGAAACTCTCCCTTCTAGCACAGATACGCAGTATTTT. Protein: CSARGTGETLPSSTDTQYF.

Only a few counts were recorded for this clonotype. The chain uses TRBV10-3 and TRBJ2-6; 7 nucleotides align to TRBD1. The ends lost 2 bases at V and 1 base at J; junction bases unmatched: 14. Germline V gene data show CDR1 as ENHRY and CDR2 as SYGVKD. CDR3 length: 20 residues. The CDR3 coding sequence is TGTGCCATCAGTGAGACCCTTTTACGGGACAGAGGATCTGGGGCCAACGTCCTGACTTTC. It codes for CAISETLLRDRGSGANVLTF.

This clonotype was found many times. The V gene is TRBV7-9, the J gene TRBJ1-4; unclear D gene. Trimming took 1 base from V and 7 from J, leaving 13 bases between them. Germline loops: CDR1 SEHNR, CDR2 FQNEAQ (reference sequence). The CDR3 has 15 residues. CDR3 DNA: TGTGCCAGCAGCTTAGGGTCCACCTACTTTGAAAAACTGTTTTTT. This translates into CASSLGSTYFEKLFF.

This clonotype was counted only a few times. V and J are TRBV25-1 and TRBJ2-7; unclear D gene. Germline-derived CDR1 and CDR2 are MGHDK and SYGVNS. The CDR3 spans 11 residues. V was cut by 5 bases and J by 4 bases, with 6 bases left in between. The CDR3 nucleotides are TGTGCCAGCAGTAATCGGTACGAGCAGTACTTC. Amino acids: CASSNRYEQYF.

This clonotype was counted at least ten times. This chain uses TRBV27 with TRBJ1-6, with TRBD1 matching 8 bases. The CDR3 has 12 amino acids. Germline trimming cut 6 bases from V and 14 bases from J; bases unmatched to any gene: 6. The germline V gene encodes CDR1 MNHEY and CDR2 SMNVEV (reference sequence). The CDR3 is CASRNDRGALHF. The CDR3 DNA is TGTGCCAGCAGAAATGACAGGGGAGCCCTCCACTTT.

At least ten counts were recorded for this clonotype. The chain is built from TRBV29-1 and TRBJ2-6; D remains unclear. This CDR3 has 13 residues. Trimming left V 4 bases short and J 2 bases short, with 6 bases between. Germline CDR1 reads SQVTM; CDR2 reads ANQGSEA. CDR3 amino acids: CSVGGTGANVLTF. Written as DNA, the CDR3 is TGCAGCGTTGGGGGTACTGGGGCCAACGTCCTGACTTTC.

At least ten counts were recorded for this clonotype. V is TRBV6-1 and J is TRBJ1-1; 7 bases fit TRBD1. CDR1 is MNHNS and CDR2 is SASEGT in the germline V gene. The CDR3 totals 14 residues. V shed 1 base and J 6 bases; nucleotides not matched to a gene: 5. CDR3 nucleotides: TGTGCCAGCAGTGAAGGCAGGGGGGAGGCTGAAGCTTTCTTT. Protein sequence: CASSEGRGEAEAFF.

This clonotype was detected a few times. V and J are TRBV7-2 and TRBJ1-6; 9 nucleotides agree with TRBD1. With 5 bases clipped from V and 10 bases from J, the junction kept 6 bases outside the gene matches. The CDR3 length is 14 residues. Germline CDR1 and CDR2: SGHTA and FQGNSA. The CDR3: CASSPGQGISPLHF. In DNA form, the CDR3 reads TGTGCCAGCAGCCCCGGACAGGGGATATCACCCCTCCACTTT.